The 27 T cell receptor beta chains given below trace back to one sample, sequenced in a study of beta chain features in type 1 diabetes. cDNA synthesis used the whole RNA isolate, giving expressed TCRB sequences. This table comes from immunoSEQ multiplex PCR, and its TCRdb copy is limited to in-frame clones, with some not included. The sample holds 250,000 or so clones, 27% seen once. The sequenced sample consisted of central memory CD4+ T cells from blood. These receptors were obtained from a young man in good health.

There are a few counts of this clone. This chain links TRBV30 with TRBJ1-2; possible D gene TRBD1, 6 bases. Germline CDR1 and CDR2: GTSNPN and SVGIG (reference sequence). V was cut by 8 bases and J by 0 bases, with 13 bases left in between. The CDR3 has 13 amino acids. The CDR3 is CASRDTTNYGYTF. As DNA, the CDR3 is TGTGCCAGCCGGGACACCACTAACTATGGCTACACCTTC.

The chain recombines TRBV11-2 with TRBJ2-3; 14 bases are a match to TRBD2. This CDR3 contains 15 residues. V shed 6 bases and J 5 bases; nucleotides not matched to a gene: 4. Per the germline V gene, CDR1 is SGHAT and CDR2 is FQNNGV. The CDR3, as DNA: TGTGCCAGCAGAGGGACTAGCGGGAGTGAAGATACGCAGTATTTT. Protein: CASRGTSGSEDTQYF.

The table lists this clone with a few counts. The J gene is TRBJ2-3, the V gene TRBV4-3; either TRBD1 or TRBD2 may fit D (6 bases each). V was trimmed by 0 bases and J by 6 bases, leaving 16 bases between them. The CDR3 length is 16 residues. CDR1 and CDR2 (germline): LGHNA, YSLEER. This chain's CDR3 is CASSQDGSRGRDTQYF. The CDR3 DNA is TGCGCCAGCAGCCAAGATGGATCGAGGGGGAGGGATACGCAGTATTTT.

This clone was detected only a few times. The CDR3 region is CASSYSMTSNQPQHF. The DNA for the CDR3 is TGTGCCAGCAGTTACTCGATGACAAGTAATCAGCCCCAGCATTTT. V gene TRBV6-5 combines with J gene TRBJ1-5; D gene unclear. From germline, CDR1 is MNHEY and CDR2 SVGAGI. The CDR3 consists of 15 residues. V shed 0 bases and J shed 4 bases, with 10 bases lying between them.

This clone showed up just a few times. The chain couples TRBV29-1 to TRBJ2-3; 7 bases map to TRBD1. Germline V lookup: CDR1 SQVTM, CDR2 ANQGSEA. The CDR3 is 13 amino acids. V shed 3 bases and J 5 bases; nucleotides not matched to a gene: 5. The CDR3, as DNA: TGCAGCGTTGATTGGACAGGAGGAGATACGCAGTATTTT. Translation gives CSVDWTGGDTQYF.

The chain uses TRBV9 and TRBJ2-2; D unclear. Trimming took off 4 bases at V and 4 bases at J, with 17 bases between the two ends. The CDR3 loop spans 16 amino acids. From germline, CDR1 is SGDLS and CDR2 YYNGEE. CDR3: CASSPGIPGVTGELFF. DNA of the CDR3: TGTGCCAGCAGCCCGGGTATTCCCGGCGTCACCGGGGAGCTGTTTTTT.

The genes are TRBV28 and TRBJ2-3; D unclear. CDR1 and CDR2 from the germline V gene are MDHEN and SYDVKM. V lost 5 bases and J lost 2, with 8 bases in between. The CDR3 totals 13 residues. CDR3 in DNA: TGTGCCAGCAGTGTCATCAACACAGATACGCAGTATTTT. Translation: CASSVINTDTQYF.

The chain couples TRBV5-5 to TRBJ2-3; D is unresolved. Trimming pared 5 bases from V and 8 bases from J, leaving 15 bases between. The CDR3 has 13 amino acids. Germline lookup yields CDR1 SGHKS and CDR2 YYEKEE (reference sequence). In DNA, the CDR3 is TGTGCCAGCAGTACCACCGACCGGGTTACGCAGTATTTT. Its protein product is CASSTTDRVTQYF.

There are a few counts of this clone. V and J are TRBV15 and TRBJ2-1, with 8 bases lining up with TRBD2. Trimming removed 7 bases from V and 4 bases from J; junction bases left unmatched: 6. Germline CDR1 is LNHNV and CDR2 is YYDKDF (reference sequence). CDR3 length equals 14 residues. CDR3 bases: TGTGCCACCACAATCACTAGCGGATACAATGAGCAGTTCTTC. As protein: CATTITSGYNEQFF.

The chain is built from TRBV4-3 and TRBJ2-7; D is uncertain. Trimming pared 0 bases from V and 2 bases from J, leaving 11 bases between. This CDR3 has 15 residues. CDR1 LGHNA and CDR2 YSLEER come from the germline V gene. As DNA, the CDR3 is TGCGCCAGCAGCCAAGATTTTCTAGGAACCTACGAGCAGTACTTC. Translating it yields CASSQDFLGTYEQYF.

A few counts support this clone. The genes are TRBV5-1 and TRBJ2-7, with TRBD1 matching 7 bases. The CDR3 runs to 14 residues. Per germline, CDR1 SGHRS and CDR2 YFSETQ. The V gene end was trimmed by 5 bases and the J gene end by 2 bases; junction bases not matched to a gene: 7. The CDR3: CASRTETGPYEQYF. The DNA for the CDR3 is TGCGCCAGCAGGACAGAGACAGGGCCCTACGAGCAGTACTTC. Full variable domain (outside the CDR3, taken from reference TRBV5-1 and TRBJ2-7): KAGVTQTPRYLIKTRGQQVTLSCSPISGHRSVSWYQQTPGQGLQFLFEYFSETQRNKGNFPGRFSGRQFSNSRSEMNVSTLELGDSALYLCASRTETGPYEQYFGPGTRLTVT.

This chain connects TRBV6-5 to TRBJ2-7, with 10 bases fitting TRBD1. The CDR3 loop spans 15 amino acids. Per the germline V gene, CDR1 is MNHEY and CDR2 is SVGAGI. V was clipped by 8 bases and J by 3 bases; unmatched bases: 10. The CDR3 loop is CASQRYRDRGYEQYF. The CDR3 DNA reads as TGTGCCAGCCAGAGATATCGGGACAGGGGCTACGAGCAGTACTTC.

A few counts support this clone. The chain is built from TRBV11-3 and TRBJ2-1, with 7 bases matching TRBD2. Trimming took 0 bases from V and 3 from J; bases not matched to a gene: 2. The CDR3 is 15 residues long. Germline V gives CDR1 SGHNT, CDR2 YENEEA. The DNA for the CDR3 is TGTGCCAGCAGCTTAGAAGCTAGCGGCTACAATGAGCAGTTCTTC. Translated: CASSLEASGYNEQFF.

The rearrangement links TRBV30 to TRBJ2-5, with 7 bases aligning to TRBD1. The ends lost 6 bases at V and 1 base at J; junction bases unmatched: 2. This CDR3 is built from 12 residues. In germline, CDR1 is GTSNPN, CDR2 SVGIG (reference sequence). As DNA, the CDR3 is TGTGCCTGCCGGGACAGCCAAGAGACCCAGTACTTC. It is translated as CACRDSQETQYF.

The J gene is TRBJ2-3, the V gene TRBV10-3; possible D gene TRBD2, 6 bases. Between the trimmed V and J ends, which lost 6 bases and 2 bases, there was a span of 9 bases. Germline values: CDR1 ENHRY, CDR2 SYGVKD. The CDR3 runs 13 residues. The CDR3 DNA reads as TGTGCCATCAGCCCGGGAGCCACAGATACGCAGTATTTT. It yields the protein CAISPGATDTQYF.

The chain joins TRBV6-5 to TRBJ2-7; D remains ambiguous. Germline V gene lookup returns CDR1 MNHEY and CDR2 SVGAGI. V was clipped by 2 bases and J by 0 bases, with 8 bases between them. The CDR3 runs to 14 residues. CDR3 bases: TGTGCCAGCAGTTACGTAGAGAGCTCCTACGAGCAGTACTTC. Amino acid sequence: CASSYVESSYEQYF.

The genes are TRBV10-3 and TRBJ1-1; D is unclear. The CDR3 spans 13 residues. The ends were cut back, 4 bases at V and 5 bases at J, with 11 bases in the middle. CDR1 ENHRY and CDR2 SYGVKD come from the germline V gene. CDR3 protein: CAISGLRETEAFF. The CDR3, as DNA: TGTGCCATCAGTGGTCTTCGGGAAACTGAAGCTTTCTTT.

About this clone: The sample contains more than one DNA sequence encoding this CDR3. This chain uses TRBV10-3 with TRBJ2-5, with unresolved D. Germline CDR1 is ENHRY and CDR2 is SYGVKD. V was shortened by 3 bases and J by 4 bases, with 9 bases between the two germline ends. This CDR3 contains 13 residues. CDR3 coding DNA: TGTGCCATCAGTGACGGGCCGGGAGAGACCCAGTACTTC. This encodes CAISDGPGETQYF.

A few counts support this clone. V gene TRBV5-1 combines with J gene TRBJ1-2, with D perhaps TRBD1 (5 bases). V was shortened by 2 bases and J by 8 bases, with 13 bases between the two germline ends. Germline loops: CDR1 SGHRS, CDR2 YFSETQ. This CDR3 has 13 residues. The CDR3: CASSFLTDQGYTF. The CDR3 DNA sequence: TGCGCCAGCAGCTTTTTGACAGATCAAGGCTACACCTTC.

This clone was seen a few times. The chain is built from TRBV7-9 and TRBJ1-2; a weak D match, TRBD1 (5 bases). CDR1 and CDR2 from the germline V gene are SEHNR and FQNEAQ (reference sequence). Trimming took 1 base from V and 8 from J, leaving 17 bases between them. This CDR3 region has 15 residues. The CDR3: CASSLEGRVKGGYTF. The CDR3 bases are TGTGCCAGCAGCTTAGAAGGCAGGGTTAAAGGAGGCTACACCTTC.

This clone occurred a few times. Other DNA sequences in the same sample also yield this CDR3. The chain employs TRBV29-1 and TRBJ2-5; D possibly uses TRBD1 or TRBD2 (5 bases each). This CDR3 has 12 residues. V was cut by 6 bases and J by 4 bases, with 12 bases left in between. Per the germline V gene, CDR1 is SQVTM and CDR2 is ANQGSEA. In DNA, the CDR3 is TGCAGCGTCGTGGGTGGGGGAGAGACCCAGTACTTC. Its protein is CSVVGGGETQYF.

This clone has a handful of counts. The CDR3, as DNA: TGTGCCAGCAGCCAGAACAGGGGGCAGCCCCAGCATTTT. It codes for CASSQNRGQPQHF. The chain has TRBV14 and TRBJ1-5; 8 bases are a match to TRBD1. The CDR3 runs 13 residues. The germline V gene has CDR1 SGHDN and CDR2 FVKESK. V lost 3 bases to trimming and J lost 7 bases; unmatched junction nucleotides: 2.

This clone turned up a few times. V and J are TRBV29-1 and TRBJ2-1, with D hard to call. CDR3 size: 12 residues. Germline CDR1 reads SQVTM; CDR2 reads ANQGSEA. V was pared by 4 bases and J by 6 bases, with 10 bases between. DNA of the CDR3: TGCAGCGTTGCCTATACCTCCAATGAGCAGTTCTTC. Translated, it gives CSVAYTSNEQFF.

The V gene is TRBV5-5, the J gene TRBJ2-3, with TRBD2 matching 10 bases. The junction had 1 base not matched to a gene; V was cut back by 5 bases and J by 1 base. CDR1 and CDR2 from the germline V gene are SGHKS and YYEKEE (reference sequence). The CDR3 runs to 14 residues. CDR3 in DNA: TGTGCCAGCAGAGGGACTAGCGGCACAGATACGCAGTATTTT. Protein sequence: CASRGTSGTDTQYF.

A word on this clone: Different DNA sequences within this sample yield the same CDR3. The chain links TRBV28 to TRBJ2-1; a possible D gene is TRBD2 (6 bases). Germline V gives CDR1 MDHEN, CDR2 SYDVKM. Trimming cost V 5 bases and J 4 bases, with 12 bases left between them. This CDR3 comprises 14 residues. Here the CDR3 DNA reads TGTGCCAGCAGTCTCCCCGGGACTTACAATGAGCAGTTCTTC. Translating it yields CASSLPGTYNEQFF.

The CDR3 region has the DNA TGTGCCACAGGACATTCCACAGATACGCAGTATTTT. Its protein is CATGHSTDTQYF. V gene TRBV6-6 combines with J gene TRBJ2-3; TRBD1 might be the D (5 bases). Trimming took off 10 bases at V and 2 bases at J, with 10 bases between the two ends. This CDR3 spans 12 amino acids. CDR1 and CDR2 from the germline V gene are MNHNY and SVGAGI (reference sequence).

V gene TRBV6-6 combines with J gene TRBJ1-2; D perhaps matches TRBD1 (6 bases). Germline loops: CDR1 MNHNY, CDR2 SVGAGI (reference sequence). This CDR3 is built from 14 residues. V was clipped by 5 bases and J by 3 bases, with 13 bases between them. CDR3 nucleotides: TGTGCCAGCAGTGGAATGACAGGATACTATGGCTACACCTTC. It encodes CASSGMTGYYGYTF.